A selection of T cell receptor beta chains follows, all from one sample in a study of control samples from healthy donors and cancer patients. The table came from immunoSEQ multiplex PCR; TCRdb's copy has only in-frame clones and leaves some out. Of some 160,000 clones detected, about 94% appear once; the ten largest clones hold around 9.3%. Sequenced: blood. These receptors were obtained from a woman aged 40 to 50 in good health. The CDR3 runs from the conserved cysteine through the conserved F or W. The D gene is left open where the match is weak. A clone size is listed for some rows: how often the clone was seen (once, few, many), or a class if it is expanded.

j_gene: TRBJ1-4
v_gene: TRBV19
d_gene: .
len: 16
abundance: .
CDR3aa: CASSIAGQVHGEKLFF
CDR3nt: TGTGCCAGTAGTATAGCTGGTCAGGTTCACGGTGAAAAACTGTTTTTT

j_gene: TRBJ2-7
v_gene: TRBV11-2
d_gene: TRBD2
len: 14
abundance: .
CDR3aa: CASSTRTSHYEQYF
CDR3nt: TGTGCCAGCAGCACTCGGACTAGCCACTACGAGCAGTACTTC

j_gene: TRBJ2-5
v_gene: TRBV19
d_gene: .
len: 16
abundance: .
CDR3aa: CASSIGMMGIQETQYF
CDR3nt: TGTGCCAGTAGTATAGGGATGATGGGGATCCAAGAGACCCAGTACTTC

j_gene: TRBJ1-1
v_gene: TRBV9
d_gene: TRBD1
len: 15
abundance: .
CDR3aa: CASSPYSTGGGRAFF
CDR3nt: TGTGCCAGCAGCCCATATTCCACAGGGGGCGGGCGAGCTTTCTTT

j_gene: TRBJ1-2
v_gene: TRBV13
d_gene: .
len: 16
abundance: .
CDR3aa: CASTSAGGPANYGYTF
CDR3nt: TGTGCCAGCACTTCCGCCGGGGGGCCCGCTAACTATGGCTACACCTTC

j_gene: TRBJ2-7
v_gene: TRBV30
d_gene: TRBD1
len: 13
abundance: .
CDR3aa: CAWSSGGPYEQYF
CDR3nt: TGTGCCTGGAGCTCAGGGGGCCCCTACGAGCAGTACTTC

j_gene: TRBJ1-1
v_gene: TRBV10-3
d_gene: TRBD1
len: 16
abundance: once
CDR3aa: CAISEPGQGALGEAFF
CDR3nt: TGTGCCATCAGTGAGCCGGGACAGGGGGCTCTAGGTGAAGCTTTCTTT

j_gene: TRBJ1-5
v_gene: TRBV5-1
d_gene: .
len: 11
abundance: .
CDR3aa: CSAGFAQPQHF
CDR3nt: TGCTCCGCCGGGTTTGCTCAGCCCCAGCATTTT

j_gene: TRBJ1-1
v_gene: TRBV7-9
d_gene: .
len: 13
abundance: few
CDR3aa: CASSLLPDTEAFF
CDR3nt: TGTGCCAGCAGCTTATTGCCCGACACTGAAGCTTTCTTT

j_gene: TRBJ1-2
v_gene: TRBV9
d_gene: .
len: 14
abundance: .
CDR3aa: CASLKGQGNYGYTF
CDR3nt: TGTGCCAGCTTAAAAGGGCAGGGGAACTATGGCTACACCTTC

j_gene: TRBJ1-2
v_gene: TRBV7-9
d_gene: .
len: 15
abundance: .
CDR3aa: CASSLAVGTKGGYTF
CDR3nt: TGTGCCAGCAGCTTAGCGGTCGGCACCAAGGGCGGCTACACCTTC

j_gene: TRBJ1-1
v_gene: TRBV2
d_gene: .
len: 15
abundance: .
CDR3aa: CASSVGVGANTEAFF
CDR3nt: TGTGCCAGCAGTGTTGGGGTCGGGGCAAACACTGAAGCTTTCTTT

j_gene: TRBJ2-3
v_gene: TRBV19
d_gene: TRBD2
len: 16
abundance: .
CDR3aa: CASSRASGAGTDTQYF
CDR3nt: TGTGCCAGTAGTAGGGCTAGCGGGGCGGGCACAGATACGCAGTATTTT

j_gene: TRBJ1-3
v_gene: TRBV4-1
d_gene: .
len: 15
abundance: .
CDR3aa: CASSNPGYSGNTIYF
CDR3nt: TGCGCCAGCAGCAATCCAGGGTACTCTGGAAACACCATATATTTT

j_gene: TRBJ2-1
v_gene: TRBV7-2
d_gene: .
len: 14
abundance: .
CDR3aa: CASSLDGASDEQFF
CDR3nt: TGTGCCAGCAGCTTAGATGGGGCCAGCGATGAGCAGTTCTTC

j_gene: TRBJ2-5
v_gene: TRBV6-1
d_gene: TRBD2
len: 16
abundance: .
CDR3aa: CASSALTAGSQETQYF
CDR3nt: TGTGCCAGCAGTGCCTTGACAGCGGGGTCCCAAGAGACCCAGTACTTC

j_gene: TRBJ1-5
v_gene: TRBV6-5
d_gene: .
len: 15
abundance: .
CDR3aa: CASNTGTYSNQPQHF
CDR3nt: TGTGCCAGCAACACAGGGACTTATAGCAATCAGCCCCAGCATTTT

j_gene: TRBJ2-3
v_gene: TRBV5-5
d_gene: TRBD1
len: 15
abundance: .
CDR3aa: CASSGDRPSTDTQYF
CDR3nt: TGTGCCAGCAGCGGGGACAGGCCAAGCACAGATACGCAGTATTTT

j_gene: TRBJ2-7
v_gene: TRBV29-1
d_gene: .
len: 12
abundance: .
CDR3aa: CSVKGVGNEQYF
CDR3nt: TGCAGCGTCAAAGGGGTGGGGAACGAGCAGTACTTC

j_gene: TRBJ1-2
v_gene: TRBV18
d_gene: .
len: 12
abundance: .
CDR3aa: CASSLTGWGYTF
CDR3nt: TGTGCCAGCTCACTGACAGGCTGGGGCTACACCTTC

j_gene: TRBJ1-1
v_gene: TRBV2
d_gene: TRBD1
len: 15
abundance: .
CDR3aa: CASNPQGGGNTEAFF
CDR3nt: TGTGCCAGCAACCCCCAGGGGGGAGGCAACACTGAAGCTTTCTTT

j_gene: TRBJ1-2
v_gene: TRBV14
d_gene: .
len: 11
abundance: .
CDR3aa: CASSQAQYTYF
CDR3nt: TGTGCCAGCAGCCAAGCTCAGTACACATACTTC

j_gene: TRBJ2-7
v_gene: TRBV6-1
d_gene: .
len: 14
abundance: .
CDR3aa: CASSEHGIFYEQYF
CDR3nt: TGTGCCAGCAGTGAGCACGGGATTTTCTACGAGCAGTACTTC

j_gene: TRBJ1-1
v_gene: TRBV6-5
d_gene: TRBD1
len: 14
abundance: .
CDR3aa: CASERQGADAEAFF
CDR3nt: TGTGCCAGCGAAAGGCAGGGGGCTGACGCTGAAGCTTTCTTT

j_gene: TRBJ2-7
v_gene: TRBV3-1/TRBV3-2
d_gene: TRBD2
len: 15
abundance: .
CDR3aa: CASSPTSGPTYEQYF
CDR3nt: TGTGCCAGCAGCCCCACTAGCGGACCAACCTACGAGCAGTACTTC

j_gene: TRBJ1-1
v_gene: TRBV5-6
d_gene: TRBD1
len: 14
abundance: .
CDR3aa: CASSSTGLYTEAFF
CDR3nt: TGTGCCAGCAGCTCGACAGGGTTGTACACTGAAGCTTTCTTT

j_gene: TRBJ2-1
v_gene: TRBV12-5
d_gene: TRBD2
len: 17
abundance: .
CDR3aa: CASGLVQSLAGVWEQFF
CDR3nt: TGTGCTAGTGGTTTGGTACAGTCACTAGCGGGAGTTTGGGAGCAGTTCTTC

j_gene: TRBJ2-3
v_gene: TRBV19
d_gene: TRBD2
len: 15
abundance: .
CDR3aa: CASSPRTSGTDTQYF
CDR3nt: TGTGCCAGTAGTCCGAGGACTAGCGGCACAGATACGCAGTATTTT

j_gene: TRBJ1-1
v_gene: TRBV6-5
d_gene: .
len: 13
abundance: .
CDR3aa: CASRRTVNTEAFF
CDR3nt: TGTGCCAGCAGGCGAACAGTGAACACTGAAGCTTTCTTT

j_gene: TRBJ1-4
v_gene: TRBV5-4
d_gene: .
len: 13
abundance: once
CDR3aa: CASSLRGTEKLFF
CDR3nt: TGTGCCAGCAGCTTGAGAGGGACAGAAAAACTGTTTTTT

j_gene: TRBJ2-7
v_gene: TRBV7-9
d_gene: .
len: 17
abundance: .
CDR3aa: CASSLALSLSSSYEQYF
CDR3nt: TGTGCCAGCAGCTTAGCGCTTAGCCTAAGTAGCTCCTACGAGCAGTACTTC

j_gene: TRBJ1-1
v_gene: TRBV19
d_gene: .
len: 12
abundance: once
CDR3aa: CASRTGRTEAFF
CDR3nt: TGTGCCAGCCGAACAGGTCGCACTGAAGCTTTCTTT

j_gene: TRBJ2-1
v_gene: TRBV6-6
d_gene: .
len: 12
abundance: few
CDR3aa: CASSRPYNEQFF
CDR3nt: TGTGCCAGCAGTCGACCCTACAATGAGCAGTTCTTC

j_gene: TRBJ2-5
v_gene: TRBV6-2/TRBV6-3
d_gene: TRBD2
len: 15
abundance: once
CDR3aa: CASSDTTGTMETQYF
CDR3nt: TGTGCCAGCAGTGACACAACCGGGACTATGGAGACCCAGTACTTC

j_gene: TRBJ2-7
v_gene: TRBV7-2
d_gene: .
len: 16
abundance: .
CDR3aa: CASSLVSAGGSYEQYF
CDR3nt: TGTGCCAGCAGCTTAGTGTCGGCCGGGGGCTCTTACGAGCAGTACTTC

j_gene: TRBJ2-7
v_gene: TRBV3-1/TRBV3-2
d_gene: TRBD1
len: 14
abundance: .
CDR3aa: CASSSGQGNYEQYF
CDR3nt: TGTGCCAGCAGCAGTGGACAGGGAAACTACGAGCAGTACTTC

j_gene: TRBJ1-3
v_gene: TRBV18
d_gene: .
len: 16
abundance: .
CDR3aa: CASSPGQAHSGNTIYF
CDR3nt: TGTGCCAGCTCACCGGGGCAGGCCCACTCTGGAAACACCATATATTTT

j_gene: TRBJ1-3
v_gene: TRBV12-5
d_gene: TRBD1
len: 14
abundance: .
CDR3aa: CASGTTGAGNTIYF
CDR3nt: TGTGCTAGTGGGACAACAGGGGCTGGAAACACCATATATTTT

j_gene: TRBJ2-5
v_gene: TRBV30
d_gene: .
len: 11
abundance: once
CDR3aa: CAWKSSETQYF
CDR3nt: TGTGCCTGGAAATCCTCGGAGACCCAGTACTTC

j_gene: TRBJ2-1
v_gene: TRBV7-9
d_gene: TRBD2
len: 14
abundance: .
CDR3aa: CASSGIAGGNEQFF
CDR3nt: TGTGCCAGCAGCGGGATAGCGGGGGGAAATGAGCAGTTCTTC

j_gene: TRBJ2-2
v_gene: TRBV2
d_gene: .
len: 13
abundance: .
CDR3aa: CASIGTQGGELFF
CDR3nt: TGTGCCAGCATCGGGACACAGGGCGGGGAGCTGTTTTTT

j_gene: TRBJ1-3
v_gene: TRBV9
d_gene: .
len: 16
abundance: .
CDR3aa: CASSVGLINSGNTIYF
CDR3nt: TGTGCCAGCAGCGTAGGACTCATCAACTCTGGAAACACCATATATTTT

j_gene: TRBJ1-1
v_gene: TRBV4-3
d_gene: .
len: 14
abundance: .
CDR3aa: CASSQDARTGGAFF
CDR3nt: TGCGCCAGCAGCCAAGATGCCAGGACCGGGGGAGCTTTCTTT

j_gene: TRBJ2-2
v_gene: TRBV14
d_gene: .
len: 18
abundance: .
CDR3aa: CASSQELSLELHGGELFF
CDR3nt: TGTGCCAGCAGCCAAGAATTATCTTTGGAGCTTCATGGCGGGGAGCTGTTTTTT

j_gene: TRBJ2-1
v_gene: TRBV27
d_gene: .
len: 15
abundance: .
CDR3aa: CASSLGGPSYNEQFF
CDR3nt: TGTGCCAGCAGTTTAGGGGGGCCCTCCTACAATGAGCAGTTCTTC

j_gene: TRBJ1-1
v_gene: TRBV19
d_gene: .
len: 15
abundance: .
CDR3aa: CASSIVVAVGREAFF
CDR3nt: TGTGCCAGTAGTATAGTAGTGGCAGTGGGCAGAGAAGCTTTCTTT

j_gene: TRBJ1-5
v_gene: TRBV18
d_gene: TRBD1
len: 17
abundance: few
CDR3aa: CASSPAQGARGNQPQHF
CDR3nt: TGTGCCAGCTCACCAGCGCAGGGGGCGCGGGGCAATCAGCCCCAGCATTTT

j_gene: TRBJ2-2
v_gene: TRBV29-1
d_gene: TRBD2
len: 13
abundance: .
CDR3aa: CSVRASGTGELFF
CDR3nt: TGCAGCGTTCGGGCTAGCGGGACCGGGGAGCTGTTTTTT

j_gene: TRBJ1-3
v_gene: TRBV9
d_gene: .
len: 17
abundance: .
CDR3aa: CASSVRGDGAGGNTIYF
CDR3nt: TGTGCCAGCAGCGTAAGGGGGGACGGCGCAGGGGGAAACACCATATATTTT

j_gene: TRBJ2-1
v_gene: TRBV4-3
d_gene: TRBD2
len: 17
abundance: .
CDR3aa: CASSQDWGGTRTTEQFF
CDR3nt: TGCGCCAGCAGCCAAGATTGGGGGGGGACTAGAACAACTGAGCAGTTCTTC

j_gene: TRBJ1-1
v_gene: TRBV29-1
d_gene: .
len: 14
abundance: .
CDR3aa: CSVTKWGRGAEAFF
CDR3nt: TGCAGCGTCACGAAATGGGGTAGAGGGGCTGAAGCTTTCTTT

j_gene: TRBJ1-1
v_gene: TRBV10-3
d_gene: .
len: 13
abundance: .
CDR3aa: CAINAEMNTEAFF
CDR3nt: TGTGCCATCAACGCAGAAATGAACACTGAAGCTTTCTTT

j_gene: TRBJ2-2
v_gene: TRBV4-3
d_gene: .
len: 15
abundance: .
CDR3aa: CASSQDWVRTGELFF
CDR3nt: TGCGCCAGCAGCCAAGATTGGGTGCGCACCGGGGAGCTGTTTTTT

j_gene: TRBJ1-5
v_gene: TRBV4-2
d_gene: .
len: 13
abundance: .
CDR3aa: CASSQDGDQPQHF
CDR3nt: TGTGCCAGCAGCCAAGACGGGGATCAGCCCCAGCATTTT